This TCR beta chain was recorded in a study of T cells in Graves' hyperthyroidism and ophthalmopathy. It was RNA transcripts that yielded the amplified TCR beta CDR3 regions. TCR CDR3 underwent first-round RT-PCR with the HTBI primer set. TCRdb analysed the multiplex PCR reads with MiXCR anew, one entry per CDR3 protein. Of about 53,000 distinct CDR3 sequences listed, around 50% are singletons. This CDR3 contains 17 residues. Germline V gives CDR1 MDHEN, CDR2 SYDVKM. V was cut by 5 bases and J by 0 bases, with 14 bases left in between. The chain couples TRBV28 to TRBJ2-6, with D hard to call. The sample was blood. This sequence originates from a woman under 40 with Graves' ophthalmopathy. The CDR3 region is CASSPLTGDSGANVLTF. DNA of the CDR3: TGTGCCAGCAGTCCCCTGACTGGGGACTCTGGGGCCAACGTCCTGACTTTC.